Listed below are T cell receptor beta chains from one sample, sequenced in a study of CXCR3-negative and CXCR3-positive naive CD8 T cells. TCRdb reanalyzed the 5' RACE reads, giving one entry per CDR3 protein sequence and no DNA. The sample includes around 63,000 distinct CDR3 sequences. Material: naive CXCR3+ CD8+ T cells from blood. The receptors derive from a human donor in good health. Some clones in this sample may be carry-over from other donors' samples. The CDR3 runs from the conserved cysteine through the conserved F or W. Size is omitted from some rows. Given values are once, few, many or a class for expanded clones.

v_call: TRBV7-9
clone_size: .
j_call: TRBJ2-7
cdr3_aa: CASSLGQNYEQYF

v_call: TRBV29-1
clone_size: .
j_call: TRBJ2-7
cdr3_aa: CSVEADSRGSYEQYF

v_call: TRBV7-9
clone_size: .
j_call: TRBJ1-1
cdr3_aa: CASSVDSEPGAEAFF

v_call: TRBV2
clone_size: medium-sized
j_call: TRBJ2-1
cdr3_aa: CASSDSGTYDNEQFF

v_call: TRBV15
clone_size: .
j_call: TRBJ2-7
cdr3_aa: CATSKEGMSSYEQYF

v_call: TRBV21-1
clone_size: .
j_call: TRBJ2-5
cdr3_aa: CASSKYPKRTQYF

v_call: TRBV7-6
clone_size: .
j_call: TRBJ2-2
cdr3_aa: CASSAGQNTGELFF

v_call: TRBV6-2/TRBV6-3
clone_size: .
j_call: TRBJ2-2
cdr3_aa: CASSAFSLAGDTGELFF

v_call: TRBV7-9
clone_size: .
j_call: TRBJ2-2
cdr3_aa: CASSWGISGELFF

v_call: TRBV23-1
clone_size: .
j_call: TRBJ2-1
cdr3_aa: CASTVPQGQGAVDEQFF